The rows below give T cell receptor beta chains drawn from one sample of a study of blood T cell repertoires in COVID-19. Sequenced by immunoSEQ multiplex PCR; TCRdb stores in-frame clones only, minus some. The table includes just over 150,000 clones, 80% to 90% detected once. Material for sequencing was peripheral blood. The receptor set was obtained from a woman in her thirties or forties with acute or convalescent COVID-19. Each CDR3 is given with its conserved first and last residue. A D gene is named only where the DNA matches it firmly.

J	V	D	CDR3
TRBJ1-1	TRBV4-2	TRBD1	CASSRGQGPSEAFF
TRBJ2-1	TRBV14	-	CASSHTGYNEQFF
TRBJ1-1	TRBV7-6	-	CASSATGKAFF
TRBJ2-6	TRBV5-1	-	CASSVSGSGANVLTF
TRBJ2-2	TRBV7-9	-	CASSPPAGFTGELFF
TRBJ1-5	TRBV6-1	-	CASSEREPQHF
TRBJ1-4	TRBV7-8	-	CASSHLGREANEKLFF
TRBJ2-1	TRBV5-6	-	CASSSSPSGRIDNEQFF
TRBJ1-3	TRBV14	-	CASSPSSGNTIYF
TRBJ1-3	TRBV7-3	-	CASSLISRKNLEDGNTIYF
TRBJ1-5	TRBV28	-	CASSLRERPFHF
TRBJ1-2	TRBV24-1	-	CATSETGNGLGYGYTF
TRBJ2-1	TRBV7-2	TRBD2	CASSLTSGSTYNEQFF
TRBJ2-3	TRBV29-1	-	CSVVVDTQYF
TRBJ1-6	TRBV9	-	CASSGGNSPLHF
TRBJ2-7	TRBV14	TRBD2	CASSQFSGSYYEQYF
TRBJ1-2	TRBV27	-	CASRGPDSVNYGYTF
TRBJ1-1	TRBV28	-	CASSFFLILGGGNLNTEAFF
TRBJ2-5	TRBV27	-	CASSLRERETQYF